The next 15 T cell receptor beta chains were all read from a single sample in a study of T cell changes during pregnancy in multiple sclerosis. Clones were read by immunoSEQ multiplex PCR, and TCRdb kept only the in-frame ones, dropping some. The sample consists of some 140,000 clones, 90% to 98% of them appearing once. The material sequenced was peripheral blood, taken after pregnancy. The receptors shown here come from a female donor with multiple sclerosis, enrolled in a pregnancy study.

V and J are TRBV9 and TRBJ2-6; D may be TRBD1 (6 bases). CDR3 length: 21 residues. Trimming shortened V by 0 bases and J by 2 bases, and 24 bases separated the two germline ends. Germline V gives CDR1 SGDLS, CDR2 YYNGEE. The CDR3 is CASSVGVGRDKGHTGANVLTF. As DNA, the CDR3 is TGTGCCAGCAGCGTAGGGGTGGGACGGGACAAAGGACATACTGGGGCCAACGTCCTGACTTTC. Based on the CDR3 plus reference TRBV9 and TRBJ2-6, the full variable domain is DSGVTQTPKHLITATGQRVTLRCSPRSGDLSVYWYQQSLDQGLQFLIQYYNGEERAKGNILERFSAQQFPDLHSELNLSSLELGDSALYFCASSVGVGRDKGHTGANVLTFGAGSRLTVL.

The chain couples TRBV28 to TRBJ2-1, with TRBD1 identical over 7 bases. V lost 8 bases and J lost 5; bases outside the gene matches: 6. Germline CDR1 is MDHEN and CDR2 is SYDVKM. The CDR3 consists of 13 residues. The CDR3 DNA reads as TGTGCCAGCTCGGAACAGGGGAACAATGAGCAGTTCTTC. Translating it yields CASSEQGNNEQFF. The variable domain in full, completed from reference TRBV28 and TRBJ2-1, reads DVKVTQSSRYLVKRTGEKVFLECVQDMDHENMFWYRQDPGLGLRLIYFSYDVKMKEKGDIPEGYSVSREKKERFSLILESASTNQTSMYLCASSEQGNNEQFFGPGTRLTVL.

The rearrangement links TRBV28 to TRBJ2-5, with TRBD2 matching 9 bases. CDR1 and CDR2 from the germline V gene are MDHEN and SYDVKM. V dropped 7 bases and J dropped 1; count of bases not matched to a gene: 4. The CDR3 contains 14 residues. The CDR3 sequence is CASTISGSQETQYF. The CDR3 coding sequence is TGTGCCAGCACCATTAGCGGGAGCCAAGAGACCCAGTACTTC.

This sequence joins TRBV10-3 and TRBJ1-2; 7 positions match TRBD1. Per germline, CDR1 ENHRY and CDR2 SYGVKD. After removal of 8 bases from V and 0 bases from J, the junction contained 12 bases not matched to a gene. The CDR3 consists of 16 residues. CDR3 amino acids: CAIGSFRDRSNYGYTF. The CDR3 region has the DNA TGTGCCATCGGCTCTTTTCGGGACAGATCTAACTATGGCTACACCTTC.

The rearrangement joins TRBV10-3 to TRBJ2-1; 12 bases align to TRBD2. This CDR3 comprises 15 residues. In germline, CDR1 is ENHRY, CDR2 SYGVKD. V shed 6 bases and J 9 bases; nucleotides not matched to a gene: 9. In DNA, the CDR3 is TGTGCCATCAGACAACCGGGACTAGCGGGTCCTGAGCAGTTCTTC. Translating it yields CAIRQPGLAGPEQFF.

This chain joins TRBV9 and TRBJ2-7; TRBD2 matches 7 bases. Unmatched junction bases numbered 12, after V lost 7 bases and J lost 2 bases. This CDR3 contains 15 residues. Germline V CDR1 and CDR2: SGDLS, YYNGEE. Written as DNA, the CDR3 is TGTGCCAGCTTAAAACGGGGGGTTATTCCCTACGAGCAGTACTTC. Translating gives CASLKRGVIPYEQYF.

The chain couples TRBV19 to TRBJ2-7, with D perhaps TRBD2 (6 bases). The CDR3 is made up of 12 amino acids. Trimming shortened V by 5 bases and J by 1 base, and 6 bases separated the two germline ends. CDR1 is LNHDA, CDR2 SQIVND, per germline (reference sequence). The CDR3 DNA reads TGTGCCAGTAGTGGGGGGTCCTACGAGCAGTACTTC. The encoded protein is CASSGGSYEQYF. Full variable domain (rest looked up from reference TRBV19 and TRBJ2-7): DGGITQSPKYLFRKEGQNVTLSCEQNLNHDAMYWYRQDPGQGLRLIYYSQIVNDFQKGDIAEGYSVSREKKESFPLTVTSAQKNPTAFYLCASSGGSYEQYFGPGTRLTVT.

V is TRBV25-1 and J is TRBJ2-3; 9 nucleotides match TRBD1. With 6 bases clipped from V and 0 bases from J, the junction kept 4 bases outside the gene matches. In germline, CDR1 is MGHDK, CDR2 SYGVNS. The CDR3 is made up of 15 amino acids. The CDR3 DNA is TGTGCCAGCAGCCTGGGACAGGGAAGCACAGATACGCAGTATTTT. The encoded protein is CASSLGQGSTDTQYF.

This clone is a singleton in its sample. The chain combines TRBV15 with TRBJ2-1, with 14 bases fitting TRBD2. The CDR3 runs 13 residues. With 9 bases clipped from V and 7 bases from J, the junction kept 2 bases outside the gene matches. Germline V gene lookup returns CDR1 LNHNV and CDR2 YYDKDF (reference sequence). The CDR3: CATRTSGGNEQFF. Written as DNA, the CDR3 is TGTGCCACACGGACTAGCGGGGGGAATGAGCAGTTCTTC.

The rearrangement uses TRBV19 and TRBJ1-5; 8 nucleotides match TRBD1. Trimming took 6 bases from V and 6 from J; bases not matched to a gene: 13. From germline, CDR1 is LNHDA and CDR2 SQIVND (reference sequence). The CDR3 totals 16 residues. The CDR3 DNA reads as TGTGCCAGTAGCTGGGGAACCTCAGGGGGCGGTCAGCCCCAGCATTTT. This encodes CASSWGTSGGGQPQHF.

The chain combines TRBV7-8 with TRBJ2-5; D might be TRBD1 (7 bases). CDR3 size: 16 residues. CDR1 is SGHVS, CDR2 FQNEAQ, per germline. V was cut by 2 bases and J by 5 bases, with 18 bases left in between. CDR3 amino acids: CASSLPHDREVETQYF. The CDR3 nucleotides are TGTGCCAGCAGCTTACCTCATGACAGGGAGGTTGAGACCCAGTACTTC.

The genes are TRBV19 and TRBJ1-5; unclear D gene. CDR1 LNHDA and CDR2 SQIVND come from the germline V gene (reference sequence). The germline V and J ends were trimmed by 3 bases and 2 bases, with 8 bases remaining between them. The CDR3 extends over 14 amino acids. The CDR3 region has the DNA TGTGCCAGTAGTATGGCACACGGCAATCAGCCCCAGCATTTT. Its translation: CASSMAHGNQPQHF.

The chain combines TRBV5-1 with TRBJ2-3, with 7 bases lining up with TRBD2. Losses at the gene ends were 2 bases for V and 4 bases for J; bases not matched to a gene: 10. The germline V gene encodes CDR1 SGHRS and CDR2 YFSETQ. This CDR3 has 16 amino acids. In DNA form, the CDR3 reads TGCGCCAGCAGCTTAGGTGCGGGAGTTTCTCCAGATACGCAGTATTTT. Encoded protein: CASSLGAGVSPDTQYF. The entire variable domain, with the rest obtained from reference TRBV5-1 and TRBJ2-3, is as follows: KAGVTQTPRYLIKTRGQQVTLSCSPISGHRSVSWYQQTPGQGLQFLFEYFSETQRNKGNFPGRFSGRQFSNSRSEMNVSTLELGDSALYLCASSLGAGVSPDTQYFGPGTRLTVL.

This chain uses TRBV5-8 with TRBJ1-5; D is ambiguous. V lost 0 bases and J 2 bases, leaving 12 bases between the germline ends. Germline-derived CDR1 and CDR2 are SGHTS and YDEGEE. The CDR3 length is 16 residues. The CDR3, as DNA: TGTGCCAGCAGCTTGGACATGAATAGCGGCAATCAGCCCCAGCATTTT. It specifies CASSLDMNSGNQPQHF.

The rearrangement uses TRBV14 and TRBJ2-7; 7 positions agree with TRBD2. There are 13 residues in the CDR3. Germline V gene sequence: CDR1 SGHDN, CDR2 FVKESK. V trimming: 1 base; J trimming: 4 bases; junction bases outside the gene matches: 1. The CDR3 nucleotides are TGTGCCAGCAGCCAAGTGCGGGGGTACGAGCAGTACTTC. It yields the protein CASSQVRGYEQYF.